The present entry profiles one TCR beta chain with its context. Antigen unknown. Primers for the PCR totalled 60 Vbeta and 13 Jbeta. TCRdb's table, derived via immunoSEQ multiplex PCR, lists solely in-frame clones and lacks some. Among about 140,000 clones listed, about 80% were seen once. The data derive from a study of cytomegalovirus exposure and HLA in healthy donors. Study-wide findings and caveats: In a later analysis, TCR beta V- and J-gene trimming was associated with a missense DCLRE1C variant. Reportedly, a later analysis found an Asian-associated ancestry cluster had fewer N-insertions than the roughly 700-donor mean.

The CDR3 is 14 residues long. CDR1 and CDR2 from the germline V gene are LNHDA and SQIVND (reference sequence). Germline trimming cut 3 bases from V and 7 bases from J; bases unmatched to any gene: 9. This chain links TRBV19 with TRBJ2-7; TRBD1 agrees at 7 bases. Input material: PBMCs. The receptor was isolated from a woman between 35 and 50 years old in good health and CMV-seronegative. CDR3 sequence reads: CASSIARGLGEQYF. The CDR3 coding sequence is TGTGCCAGTAGTATTGCAAGGGGGCTCGGGGAGCAGTACTTC.